The 32 T cell receptor beta chains given below trace back to one sample, sequenced in a study of blood T cell repertoires in COVID-19. Generated by immunoSEQ multiplex PCR, the TCRdb table keeps only in-frame clones and is missing some. The sample records 15,000 to 20,000 clones, under 95% being singletons. The source material was peripheral blood. The receptors here all came from a man between 60 and 75 years old with active COVID-19.

V is TRBV11-3 and J is TRBJ2-5, with D tentatively TRBD1 (5 bases). There are 14 residues in the CDR3. CDR1 is SGHNT and CDR2 is YENEEA in the germline V gene. The V and J ends lost 5 bases and 5 bases respectively, with 15 bases between them. The CDR3 loop reads CASSDGVGRETQYF. The CDR3, as DNA: TGTGCCAGCAGCGATGGGGTGGGGCGGGAGACCCAGTACTTC.

J is TRBJ2-7 and V is TRBV6-5, with 8 bases that match TRBD1. Germline loops: CDR1 MNHEY, CDR2 SVGAGI. There are 16 residues in the CDR3. The ends lost 4 bases at V and 7 bases at J; junction bases unmatched: 15. The CDR3 spells CASSSNRGSEYGEQYV. CDR3 sequence (DNA): TGTGCCAGCAGTTCTAACAGGGGGTCTGAATATGGGGAGCAGTACGTC.

Written as DNA, the CDR3 is TGTGCCAGCAGCCAAAGGCAGCGGGGGGATTGGGAGACCCAGTACTTC. Protein sequence: CASSQRQRGDWETQYF. V gene TRBV3-1 (or the pseudogene TRBV3-2) combines with J gene TRBJ2-5, with 9 bases matching TRBD2. This CDR3 is built from 16 residues. V dropped 2 bases and J dropped 5; count of bases not matched to a gene: 9. Germline V gene lookup returns CDR1 LGHDT and CDR2 YNNKEL (reference sequence).

The chain recombines TRBV5-8 with TRBJ1-4; D call uncertain. This CDR3 is built from 15 residues. CDR1 SGHTS and CDR2 YDEGEE come from the germline V gene. V was pared by 1 base and J by 8 bases, with 15 bases between. CDR3 in amino acids: CASSLLPTGREKLFF. CDR3 bases: TGTGCCAGCAGCTTGTTGCCGACGGGAAGGGAAAAACTGTTTTTT.

This chain joins TRBV6-5 and TRBJ2-3; D may be TRBD1 (6 bases). V lost 8 bases and J 1 base, leaving 13 bases between the germline ends. Germline values: CDR1 MNHEY, CDR2 SVGAGI. This CDR3 is built from 14 residues. The CDR3 here is CASPSRTGTDTQYF. The CDR3 DNA reads as TGTGCCAGCCCCTCCCGGACAGGCACAGATACGCAGTATTTT.

V gene TRBV28 combines with J gene TRBJ1-2, with TRBD1 as a possible D gene (5 bases). The CDR3 covers 13 residues. In germline, CDR1 is MDHEN, CDR2 SYDVKM. Trimming shortened V by 8 bases and J by 8 bases, and 18 bases separated the two germline ends. This CDR3 reads CASASGGSGGYTF. CDR3 coding DNA: TGTGCCAGCGCCTCCGGGGGGTCGGGCGGCTACACCTTC.

The rearrangement joins TRBV12-3 or TRBV12-4 to TRBJ1-1; no reliable D call. V lost 2 bases and J lost 7, with 5 bases in between. The CDR3 loop spans 11 amino acids. The CDR3 is CASSLSDEAFF. As DNA, the CDR3 is TGTGCCAGCAGTTTATCAGATGAAGCTTTCTTT.

The chain uses TRBV5-1 and TRBJ2-2, with D maybe TRBD1 (6 bases). V was shortened by 4 bases and J by 4 bases, with 11 bases between the two germline ends. CDR3 size: 14 residues. Germline CDR1 SGHRS, CDR2 YFSETQ. The CDR3 DNA is TGCGCCAGCAGCGTACAACAGGGCACCGGGGAGCTGTTTTTT. Its protein is CASSVQQGTGELFF.

The J gene is TRBJ1-3, the V gene TRBV6-1; possible D gene TRBD1, 5 bases. CDR3 length: 13 residues. CDR1 is MNHNS, CDR2 SASEGT, per germline. V lost 3 bases and J lost 7, with 10 bases in between. CDR3 bases: TGTGCCAGCAGTGAGGCGGAGGGGAACACCATATATTTT. Translated, it gives CASSEAEGNTIYF.

The chain is built from TRBV18 and TRBJ2-1; 15 positions agree with TRBD2. The trim removed 3 bases at V and 0 bases at J, leaving 12 bases unmatched. This CDR3 comprises 21 residues. Germline CDR1 and CDR2: KGHSH and LQKENI. The CDR3, as DNA: TGTGCCAGCTCACCCTCCACCGGGACTAGCGGGGGGCGCATCTCCTACAATGAGCAGTTCTTC. Its protein is CASSPSTGTSGGRISYNEQFF.

The chain uses TRBV19 and TRBJ1-5, with D perhaps matching TRBD1 (6 bases). Germline V lookup: CDR1 LNHDA, CDR2 SQIVND (reference sequence). The CDR3 has 15 residues. Trimming took off 3 bases at V and 0 bases at J, with 9 bases between the two ends. CDR3 nucleotide sequence: TGTGCCAGTAGTATGGGGACACATAGCAATCAGCCCCAGCATTTT. Translation gives CASSMGTHSNQPQHF. The full variable domain, completed using reference TRBV19 and TRBJ1-5, is DGGITQSPKYLFRKEGQNVTLSCEQNLNHDAMYWYRQDPGQGLRLIYYSQIVNDFQKGDIAEGYSVSREKKESFPLTVTSAQKNPTAFYLCASSMGTHSNQPQHFGDGTRLSIL.

The chain uses TRBV25-1 and TRBJ1-6; 10 nucleotides match TRBD1. The CDR3 loop spans 14 amino acids. The trim removed 7 bases at V and 10 bases at J, leaving 7 bases unmatched. Germline CDR1 MGHDK, CDR2 SYGVNS. As DNA, the CDR3 is TGTGCCAGCACGGGACAGGGGTTTCTCTCACCCCTCCACTTT. As protein: CASTGQGFLSPLHF.

The chain employs TRBV10-1 and TRBJ2-2, with TRBD1 as a possible D gene (6 bases). CDR3 length: 15 residues. V lost 2 bases to trimming and J lost 6 bases, with 13 bases between them. CDR1 is WNHNN, CDR2 SYGVQD, per germline (reference sequence). CDR3 coding DNA: TGCGCCAGCAGTGAGACCCAACAGGGACCCGGGGAGCTGTTTTTT. It is translated as CASSETQQGPGELFF.

The chain has TRBV18 and TRBJ2-7; 8 nucleotides align to TRBD1. Germline V gene lookup returns CDR1 KGHSH and CDR2 LQKENI. The junction had 4 bases not matched to a gene; V was cut back by 6 bases and J by 0 bases. The CDR3 runs 14 residues. DNA of the CDR3: TGTGCCAGCTCCCCGGACAGGGCCTCCTACGAGCAGTACTTC. This translates into CASSPDRASYEQYF.

In DNA, the CDR3 is TGTGCCACTTATCGGGACAGGGTGAACACTGAAGCTTTCTTT. This gives the protein CATYRDRVNTEAFF. The chain links TRBV6-5 to TRBJ1-1; 9 bases agree with TRBD1. V lost 10 bases, J lost 0 bases, and 6 bases stayed unmatched. The CDR3 has 14 amino acids. Germline V gene sequence: CDR1 MNHEY, CDR2 SVGAGI.

The V and J genes are TRBV28 and TRBJ1-1; weak D call: TRBD1 (5 bases). The V gene's germline CDR1 is MDHEN and CDR2 SYDVKM. The CDR3 is 14 amino acids. The V gene lost 6 bases and the J gene lost 1 base, with 12 bases spanning the gap. CDR3 in DNA: TGTGCCAGCAGCCGAACCACAGGGAACACTGAAGCTTTCTTT. Residues: CASSRTTGNTEAFF.

In this sample, this clone turned up once. V usage is TRBV12-3 or TRBV12-4 and J usage is TRBJ2-7; 7 bases line up with TRBD1. J gave up 2 bases and V 5 bases, and 3 bases lay outside the gene matches. This CDR3 region has 13 residues. The CDR3 DNA follows: TGTGCCAGCAGTCGGGACAGCCCCTACGAGCAGTACTTC. Protein product: CASSRDSPYEQYF.

V and J are TRBV5-1 and TRBJ2-1; TRBD2 agrees at 8 bases. V was pared by 3 bases and J by 7 bases, with 18 bases of the junction left unmatched. Looked up from germline, CDR1 is SGHRS and CDR2 is YFSETQ. The CDR3 is 18 amino acids. CDR3 region: CASSSPPRGGRRWNEQFF. In nucleotides, the CDR3 is TGCGCCAGCAGCTCCCCCCCACGGGGGGGCCGGCGTTGGAATGAGCAGTTCTTC.

The J gene is TRBJ1-2, the V gene TRBV11-2, with D possibly being TRBD1 (5 bases). The V end was cut by 5 bases, the J end by 6 bases, with 7 bases between. CDR1 and CDR2 from the germline V gene are SGHAT and FQNNGV. The CDR3 consists of 11 residues. DNA of the CDR3: TGTGCCAGCAGCAAAGGGGATGGCTACACCTTC. This sequence encodes CASSKGDGYTF.

The V gene is TRBV7-9, the J gene TRBJ1-2; D is ambiguous. The germline V and J ends were trimmed by 2 bases and 8 bases, with 12 bases remaining between them. The CDR3 spans 13 residues. The V gene's germline CDR1 is SEHNR and CDR2 FQNEAQ (reference sequence). For the CDR3, the DNA is TGTGCCAGCAGCTTATCCGCGTCTAGAGGCTACACCTTC. The encoded protein is CASSLSASRGYTF.

The rearrangement uses TRBV14 and TRBJ2-7; D perhaps matches TRBD2 (7 bases). Germline CDR1 and CDR2: SGHDN and FVKESK. This CDR3 is 14 amino acids long. The germline V and J ends were trimmed by 4 bases and 6 bases, with 16 bases remaining between them. CDR3 nucleotide sequence: TGTGCCAGCAGCCTGTTAGGGGGGGCGGGCGAGCAGTACTTC. The encoded protein is CASSLLGGAGEQYF.

The genes are TRBV5-1 and TRBJ2-5; unclear D gene. The CDR3 covers 11 residues. Between the trimmed V and J ends, which lost 7 bases and 2 bases, there was a span of 6 bases. In germline, CDR1 is SGHRS, CDR2 YFSETQ. This CDR3 reads CASGQQETQYF. CDR3 DNA sequence: TGCGCCAGCGGTCAGCAAGAGACCCAGTACTTC.

The rearrangement uses TRBV10-2 and TRBJ2-7; TRBD2 might be the D (5 bases). V gave up 7 bases and J gave up 4 bases, with 11 bases separating them. The CDR3 spans 12 residues. Germline CDR1 reads WSHSY; CDR2 reads SAAADI. CDR3 residues: CASTRGAYEQYF. The CDR3 DNA reads as TGCGCCAGCACTCGGGGAGCGTACGAGCAGTACTTC.

CDR3 nucleotides: TGTGCCAGCAGTCCCCGACAGGGACCCTACGAGCAGTACGTC. It translates to CASSPRQGPYEQYV. The chain carries TRBV2 and TRBJ2-7; 7 bases line up with TRBD1. Per germline, CDR1 SNHLY and CDR2 FYNNEI. The CDR3 loop spans 14 amino acids. After removal of 5 bases from V and 2 bases from J, the junction contained 6 bases not matched to a gene.

The chain couples TRBV18 to TRBJ2-5; 10 bases are a match to TRBD1. J was trimmed by 4 bases and V by 6 bases; bases with no gene match: 20. This CDR3 spans 19 amino acids. Germline assignment: CDR1 KGHSH and CDR2 LQKENI. The DNA for the CDR3 is TGTGCCAGCTCCCTCGGCCGGGACAGGGGAAAGTCCGGCGGAGAGACCCAGTACTTC. This sequence encodes CASSLGRDRGKSGGETQYF.

This clone was recorded once. V gene TRBV29-1 combines with J gene TRBJ2-2, with TRBD2 matching over 7 bases. V shed 4 bases, J shed 4 bases, and the junction held 12 bases outside the gene matches. The CDR3 sequence is 16 residues long. Germline values: CDR1 SQVTM, CDR2 ANQGSEA. The CDR3 is CSVGGGPWGGTGELFF. The CDR3 DNA reads TGCAGCGTTGGGGGGGGACCGTGGGGCGGCACCGGGGAGCTGTTTTTT.

CDR3 coding DNA: TGTGCCAGCAGCTTAATCCCCCAACAGGGGAGAAACTATGGCTACACCTTC. Amino acids: CASSLIPQQGRNYGYTF. The V call is TRBV11-3, the J call TRBJ1-2; 7 bases agree with TRBD1. The V gene's germline CDR1 is SGHNT and CDR2 YENEEA. The CDR3 runs to 17 residues. V trimming: 2 bases; J trimming: 2 bases; junction bases outside the gene matches: 11.

The V and J genes are TRBV12-3 or TRBV12-4 and TRBJ1-1, with 7 positions matching TRBD1. J lost 5 bases, V lost 6 bases, and 6 bases had no gene match. The CDR3 is 13 amino acids. CDR3 bases: TGTGCCAGCAGCAGGGGGATGGGGACTGAAGCTTTCTTT. Translated: CASSRGMGTEAFF.

V gene TRBV4-1 combines with J gene TRBJ1-1, with a tentative D call TRBD1 (6 bases). The CDR3 extends over 16 amino acids. V dropped 0 bases and J dropped 1 base, with 12 bases sitting between them. The germline gives CDR1 MGHRA, CDR2 YSYEKL. CDR3 sequence reads: CASSQEVAGANTEAFF. The CDR3 coding sequence is TGCGCCAGCAGCCAAGAAGTGGCGGGGGCGAACACTGAAGCTTTCTTT.

In DNA form, the CDR3 reads TGTGCCAGCAGCCAAGTGGGGGGTACCCCCGAGCAGTACTTC. Its translation is CASSQVGGTPEQYF. The chain employs TRBV3-1 (or the pseudogene TRBV3-2) and TRBJ2-7; possibly TRBD2 for D (6 bases). V was clipped by 1 base and J by 6 bases, with 13 bases between them. This CDR3 has 14 residues. Germline CDR1 and CDR2: LGHDT and YNNKEL (reference sequence).

V and J are TRBV11-1 and TRBJ1-2; possibly TRBD1 for D (5 bases). Germline CDR1 SGHAT, CDR2 FQDESV (reference sequence). Trimming removed 2 bases from V and 2 bases from J, with 12 bases in between. The CDR3 loop spans 15 amino acids. CDR3 in amino acids: CASSLRDYGNYGYTF. CDR3 in DNA: TGTGCCAGCAGCTTACGGGACTACGGAAACTATGGCTACACCTTC.

In this sample, this clone turned up a few times. A read error is the likely source, as a far larger clone sits one nucleotide away. This sample also contains other DNA sequences that code for the same CDR3. The rearrangement joins TRBV5-6 to TRBJ1-1, with TRBD1 matching 7 bases. The germline V gene has CDR1 SGHDT and CDR2 YYEEEE. V was pared by 4 bases and J by 6 bases, with 15 bases of the junction left unmatched. This CDR3 spans 16 amino acids. The CDR3 protein is CASSIRGRGVRAEAFF. The CDR3 nucleotides read TGTGCCAGCAGCATAAGGGGCAGGGGGGTGCGGGCTGAAGCTTTCTTT.